This entry features one T cell receptor (beta chain) sequence. This sample is part of a study of T cells in Graves' hyperthyroidism and ophthalmopathy. V was cut by 8 bases and J by 3 bases, with 11 bases left in between. This CDR3 has 13 residues. Germline assignment: CDR1 MGHDK and CDR2 SYGVNS. RNA transcripts yielded amplified TCR beta CDR3 regions. First-round RT-PCR with HTBI primers amplified the TCR CDR3 region. TCRdb re-analysed the multiplex PCR reads in MiXCR, keeping a single row per CDR3 protein. This sample carries 500,000 to 750,000 distinct CDR3 sequences, 15% to 18% of them seen once, and the ten largest clones take around 7.5%. These patients, aged 18 to 65, had recently diagnosed hyperthyroidism lasting under 2 months. Reasons for excluding patients were uncontrolled infection, other autoimmune disease, pregnancy or lactation. Clinical symptoms, serum thyroxine, TRAb, thyroid ultrasound and orbital computed tomography established diagnosis.

This sequence was found in a woman in her twenties or thirties with Graves' hyperthyroidism. The V gene is TRBV25-1, the J gene TRBJ2-1; a weak D match, TRBD2 (5 bases). The sample taken for sequencing was blood. The CDR3 nucleotides are TGTGCCAGCTTTAGCGCCAACTACAATGAGCAGTTCTTC. Translated: CASFSANYNEQFF.